The 10 T cell receptor beta chains below come from one sample, sequenced in a study of PD-L1 blockade in urothelial cancer. Stated time point: pretreatment peripheral blood. Only in-frame clones appear in the TCRdb table, and some are missing; sequencing was by immunoSEQ multiplex PCR. The sample consists of tens of thousands of clones, roughly 86% of them appearing once. Here the sequenced sample was PBMCs, taken around atezolizumab (anti-PD-L1) treatment. The receptor set was obtained from a man in his sixties with urothelial cancer.

V usage is TRBV7-8 and J usage is TRBJ2-5; 10 nucleotides line up with TRBD1. V gave up 1 base and J gave up 4 bases; unmatched junction bases: 0. The CDR3 is 14 residues long. Germline V CDR1 and CDR2: SGHVS, FQNEAQ. CDR3 residues: CASSLGDRGETQYF. The CDR3 bases are TGTGCCAGCAGCTTAGGGGACAGGGGAGAGACCCAGTACTTC.

This clone was seen just once. This chain connects TRBV6-5 to TRBJ2-4; 10 nucleotides agree with TRBD1. There are 14 residues in the CDR3. V was clipped by 3 bases and J by 5 bases; unmatched bases: 1. Germline loops: CDR1 MNHEY, CDR2 SVGAGI. The CDR3 DNA follows: TGTGCCAGCAGTTATGGGACAGGGGAAAACATTCAGTACTTC. Translating gives CASSYGTGENIQYF.

The rearrangement joins TRBV4-3 to TRBJ1-3; D may be TRBD1 (5 bases). The CDR3 contains 14 residues. V lost 3 bases and J lost 3, with 9 bases in between. The V gene's germline CDR1 is LGHNA and CDR2 YSLEER. CDR3 in DNA: TGCGCCAGCAGCCAGGGGCTTGGTGGAAACACCATATATTTT. Amino acid sequence: CASSQGLGGNTIYF.

CDR3 in DNA: TGTGCCAGCATTTCTCTAGCGGGGGGGAGGAATGAGCAGTTCTTC. Protein sequence: CASISLAGGRNEQFF. The chain employs TRBV6-5 and TRBJ2-1; 12 bases fit TRBD2. Germline CDR1 MNHEY, CDR2 SVGAGI. V lost 7 bases to trimming and J lost 7 bases; unmatched junction nucleotides: 8. The CDR3 runs 15 residues.

The CDR3 loop is CASRLRGLSYNEQFF. The CDR3 DNA reads TGTGCCAGCAGACTTCGAGGTTTATCCTACAATGAGCAGTTCTTC. The genes are TRBV28 and TRBJ2-1; D remains ambiguous. The length of the CDR3 is 15 residues. CDR1 is MDHEN and CDR2 is SYDVKM in the germline V gene. Trimming removed 6 bases from V and 1 base from J, with 13 bases in between.

J is TRBJ2-1 and V is TRBV5-4; 8 bases align to TRBD1. The germline V gene has CDR1 SGHNT and CDR2 YYREEE (reference sequence). The CDR3 is 16 amino acids. V lost 4 bases and J lost 8; bases outside the gene matches: 14. The CDR3: CASSPRTGIGFDEQFF. CDR3 DNA sequence: TGTGCCAGCAGCCCCCGGACAGGGATAGGATTCGATGAGCAGTTCTTC.

The CDR3 DNA follows: TGCGCCAGCAGCTTAATCGTCATCCGGGGGAGCACAGATACGCAGTATTTT. Translation gives CASSLIVIRGSTDTQYF. The rearrangement links TRBV5-1 to TRBJ2-3; D might be TRBD2 (6 bases). V dropped 2 bases and J dropped 0 bases, with 16 bases sitting between them. From germline, CDR1 is SGHRS and CDR2 YFSETQ. This CDR3 spans 17 amino acids.

V and J are TRBV18 and TRBJ1-1, with 10 positions matching TRBD1. V was clipped by 3 bases and J by 0 bases; unmatched bases: 4. The CDR3 covers 16 residues. The germline CDR1 and CDR2 sequences are KGHSH and LQKENI. In DNA form, the CDR3 reads TGTGCCAGCTCACCCGGACAGGGGGGCTTGAACACTGAAGCTTTCTTT. Amino acid sequence: CASSPGQGGLNTEAFF.

The chain employs TRBV7-9 and TRBJ2-7, with 8 nucleotides matching TRBD1. Germline values: CDR1 SEHNR, CDR2 FQNEAQ (reference sequence). J was trimmed by 3 bases and V by 4 bases; bases with no gene match: 5. The CDR3 is made up of 14 amino acids. Here the CDR3 reads CASSSSDRDYEQYF. In DNA, the CDR3 is TGTGCCAGCAGCTCTTCGGACAGGGACTACGAGCAGTACTTC.

V usage is TRBV18 and J usage is TRBJ2-2; maybe TRBD1 (5 bases). This CDR3 has 16 residues. Trimming cost V 2 bases and J 1 base, with 11 bases left between them. Germline CDR1 and CDR2: KGHSH and LQKENI. The CDR3 DNA reads as TGTGCCAGCTCACCAATCAGGGCGGAGAACACCGGGGAGCTGTTTTTT. Translating it yields CASSPIRAENTGELFF.